The sample holds many counts of the clone carrying this T cell receptor beta chain. Per germline, CDR1 MNHEY and CDR2 SMNVEV (reference sequence). The CDR3 covers 14 residues. Trimming cost V 6 bases and J 0 bases, with 9 bases left between them. This sample is drawn from a study of spatial heterogeneity in lung cancer. Study in general: Alpha-chain detections were consistently fewer than beta-chain detections among the sequences. Mean representation of each unique TCR and UMI combination in the raw reads exceeded 8.5 occurrences.

Time point in this sample: blood at routine non-recurrence follow-up after resection. Unsorted whole RNA samples from tumor, nontumor lung or frozen PBMC were sequenced. Carried by each TCR cDNA molecule was a unique molecular identifier. TCRdb used MiXCR to reprocess the 5' RACE reads, holding one entry per CDR3 protein. The sample holds under 30,000 distinct CDR3 sequences, approximately 6% seen once. The chain links TRBV27 to TRBJ1-5; D gene unclear. The source of this sequence is a male donor with early-stage non-small cell lung cancer. Specimen: PBMCs, collected at follow-up. The CDR3 sequence is CASSELYSNQPQHF. The CDR3 DNA sequence: TGTGCCAGCAGCGAACTTTATAGCAATCAGCCCCAGCATTTT.